One and the same sample provided the 22 T cell receptor beta chains below, sequenced in a study of cytomegalovirus exposure and HLA in healthy donors. The PCR was carried out with 60 Vbeta primers and 13 Jbeta primers. The table came from immunoSEQ multiplex PCR; TCRdb's copy has only in-frame clones and leaves some out. The table records 150,000 to 200,000 clones, approximately 81% of them present only once. The sequenced sample was PBMCs. The receptors were gathered from a man aged 25 to 40 in good health and CMV-seronegative.

This rearrangement joins TRBV5-1 to TRBJ2-3, with D possibly matching TRBD1 (6 bases). V was clipped by 0 bases and J by 0 bases, with 8 bases between them. This CDR3 region has 15 residues. Germline CDR1 is SGHRS and CDR2 is YFSETQ. The CDR3 region is CASSLGQGSTDTQYF. The CDR3 nucleotides read TGCGCCAGCAGCTTGGGGCAGGGGAGCACAGATACGCAGTATTTT.

Concerning this clone itself: One junction end does not reproduce the germline sequence, and a read error may be involved. The chain is built from TRBV7-7 and TRBJ2-7, with 8 bases fitting TRBD1. The CDR3 contains 15 residues. The germline gives CDR1 SSHAT, CDR2 FNYEAQ (reference sequence). CDR3 bases: TGTGCTAGCAGCCCCGGGACAGGATCTCGCTACGAGCAGTACTTC. Residues: CASSPGTGSRYEQYF.

V is TRBV5-6 and J is TRBJ2-7, with 12 bases lining up with TRBD1. V trimming: 5 bases; J trimming: 4 bases; junction bases outside the gene matches: 4. Germline V gene sequence: CDR1 SGHDT, CDR2 YYEEEE. The CDR3 covers 14 residues. The CDR3: CASSRGQGAYEQYF. CDR3 bases: TGTGCCAGCAGTCGGGGACAGGGGGCGTACGAGCAGTACTTC.

The chain carries TRBV7-8 and TRBJ2-5, with 11 positions matching TRBD1. From germline, CDR1 is SGHVS and CDR2 FQNEAQ. The trim removed 5 bases at V and 5 bases at J, leaving 7 bases unmatched. The CDR3 totals 15 residues. CDR3 sequence reads: CASSPGQGARETQYF. CDR3 coding DNA: TGTGCCAGCAGCCCAGGACAGGGGGCGCGGGAGACCCAGTACTTC. The whole variable domain, filled in from reference TRBV7-8 and TRBJ2-5, reads GAGVSQSPRYKVAKRGQDVALRCDPISGHVSLFWYQQALGQGPEFLTYFQNEAQLDKSGLPSDRFFAERPEGSVSTLKIQRTQQEDSAVYLCASSPGQGARETQYFGPGTRLLVL.

The CDR3 loop is CASSTPNNRGDTQYF. CDR3 nucleotides: TGTGCCAGCAGCACACCTAACAACCGGGGAGATACGCAGTATTTT. This sequence joins TRBV5-6 and TRBJ2-3; weak D call: TRBD2 (5 bases). Germline V CDR1 and CDR2: SGHDT, YYEEEE. The CDR3 spans 15 residues. The V and J ends lost 4 bases and 5 bases respectively, with 17 bases between them. Based on the CDR3 plus reference TRBV5-6 and TRBJ2-3, the full variable domain is DAGVTQSPTHLIKTRGQQVTLRCSPKSGHDTVSWYQQALGQGPQFIFQYYEEEERQRGNFPDRFSGHQFPNYSSELNVNALLLGDSALYLCASSTPNNRGDTQYFGPGTRLTVL.

The genes are TRBV30 and TRBJ2-3; tentatively, D is TRBD1 (6 bases). The germline CDR1 and CDR2 sequences are GTSNPN and SVGIG (reference sequence). The V and J ends lost 5 bases and 4 bases respectively, with 16 bases between them. The CDR3 is 14 amino acids. This CDR3 is CAWANRENADTQYF. The CDR3 bases are TGTGCCTGGGCAAACAGGGAGAACGCAGATACGCAGTATTTT.

This clone was detected once. This chain joins TRBV5-1 and TRBJ2-3; 13 bases align to TRBD2. The CDR3 spans 22 residues. Germline V CDR1 and CDR2: SGHRS, YFSETQ. Unmatched junction bases numbered 20, after V lost 0 bases and J lost 4 bases. CDR3 region: CASSLGRGFGLAGDLLPDTQYF. CDR3 nucleotide sequence: TGCGCCAGCAGCTTGGGAAGGGGATTCGGACTAGCGGGGGACCTTCTCCCAGATACGCAGTATTTT.

The genes are TRBV11-2 and TRBJ1-1; D is unclear. Deletions cut 5 bases from V and 1 base from J, with 17 bases between. CDR3 size: 16 residues. CDR1 SGHAT and CDR2 FQNNGV come from the germline V gene. The CDR3 here is CASSDDGRVGNTEAFF. CDR3 nucleotide sequence: TGTGCCAGCAGCGATGACGGGAGGGTCGGGAACACTGAAGCTTTCTTT.

This chain connects TRBV6-4 to TRBJ2-3, with 9 positions matching TRBD2. Germline CDR1 reads MRHNA; CDR2 reads SNTAGT. The CDR3 is 16 residues long. With 2 bases clipped from V and 2 bases from J, the junction kept 5 bases outside the gene matches. For the CDR3, the DNA is TGTGCCAGCAGTGACAGTAGCGGGGGAAACACAGATACGCAGTATTTT. Translated, it gives CASSDSSGGNTDTQYF.

The chain couples TRBV5-6 to TRBJ1-2; TRBD1 aligns across 7 bases. Looked up from germline, CDR1 is SGHDT and CDR2 is YYEEEE. V lost 4 bases and J lost 3; bases outside the gene matches: 15. This CDR3 is built from 17 residues. The CDR3 nucleotides read TGTGCCAGCAGCCGCGCCCGGGACAGAAGAAGGCACTATGGCTACACCTTC. This sequence encodes CASSRARDRRRHYGYTF.

The CDR3 DNA sequence: TGTGCCAGCAGCCCCCTGGCTAGCGGGAGGTACGAGCAGTACTTC. As protein: CASSPLASGRYEQYF. The chain employs TRBV21-1 and TRBJ2-7; the table calls TRBD2, which could not be checked here. TRBV21-1 is labeled a pseudogene. The CDR3 sequence is 15 residues long.

This clone showed up just a few times. The chain couples TRBV6-5 to TRBJ1-1; maybe TRBD1 (5 bases). V was pared by 9 bases and J by 0 bases, with 11 bases between. The CDR3 runs 13 residues. CDR1 MNHEY and CDR2 SVGAGI come from the germline V gene. Here the CDR3 DNA reads TGTGCCAGTCTGGGGCAACTGAACACTGAAGCTTTCTTT. It specifies CASLGQLNTEAFF.

J is TRBJ1-3 and V is TRBV9; no reliable D call. The ends were cut back, 4 bases at V and 4 bases at J, with 12 bases in the middle. Per germline, CDR1 SGDLS and CDR2 YYNGEE. The CDR3 is 14 residues long. The CDR3 region is CASSPIASGNTIYF. In nucleotides, the CDR3 is TGTGCCAGCAGCCCCATTGCGTCCGGAAACACCATATATTTT.

The chain employs TRBV25-1 and TRBJ1-5; D possibly corresponds to TRBD1 (6 bases). Germline V gene lookup returns CDR1 MGHDK and CDR2 SYGVNS. CDR3 length: 13 residues. V was pared by 6 bases and J by 4 bases, with 10 bases between. The CDR3 region has the DNA TGTGCCAGCAGACAGGGATGGAATCAGCCCCAGCATTTT. It yields the protein CASRQGWNQPQHF.

The rearrangement uses TRBV4-1 and TRBJ2-3; 7 positions agree with TRBD2. With 0 bases clipped from V and 4 bases from J, the junction kept 13 bases outside the gene matches. The CDR3 covers 18 residues. Germline V gene sequence: CDR1 MGHRA, CDR2 YSYEKL. The CDR3 DNA follows: TGCGCCAGCAGCCAAGACGGGCTAGCGGCCCCGGCGGCAGATACGCAGTATTTT. It codes for CASSQDGLAAPAADTQYF.

This chain uses TRBV15 with TRBJ1-1; no clear D gene. This CDR3 contains 15 residues. V was trimmed by 1 base and J by 2 bases, leaving 11 bases between them. CDR1 is LNHNV, CDR2 YYDKDF, per germline (reference sequence). The CDR3 loop reads CATSRGIQKNTEAFF. CDR3 DNA sequence: TGTGCCACCAGCAGAGGCATACAGAAAAACACTGAAGCTTTCTTT.

V and J are TRBV5-1 and TRBJ1-2, with D possibly being TRBD1 (5 bases). Germline V gene data show CDR1 as SGHRS and CDR2 as YFSETQ. The ends were cut back, 1 base at V and 7 bases at J, with 14 bases in the middle. This CDR3 has 14 amino acids. The CDR3 reads CASSLPGGDSGYTF. DNA of the CDR3: TGCGCCAGCAGCTTGCCGGGAGGGGATTCTGGCTACACCTTC.

This chain joins TRBV19 and TRBJ2-1; 13 bases line up with TRBD2. Germline CDR1 LNHDA, CDR2 SQIVND (reference sequence). There are 16 residues in the CDR3. Trimming took 5 bases from V and 5 from J; bases not matched to a gene: 6. The DNA for the CDR3 is TGTGCCAGTAGTCTCCGGACTAGCGGGGGAGACAATGAGCAGTTCTTC. Translating it yields CASSLRTSGGDNEQFF.

This chain links TRBV6-1 with TRBJ2-7, with D unclear. Germline V gene sequence: CDR1 MNHNS, CDR2 SASEGT. Trimming took off 4 bases at V and 3 bases at J, with 16 bases between the two ends. CDR3 length: 15 residues. The CDR3 sequence: CASSARVVSNYEQYF. CDR3 DNA: TGTGCCAGCAGTGCCCGGGTAGTTTCAAACTACGAGCAGTACTTC.

CDR3 bases: TGTGCCAGCAGCTCGAACTACAGGGGAAGCTCCTACAATGAGCAGTTCTTC. It codes for CASSSNYRGSSYNEQFF. The chain carries TRBV7-6 and TRBJ2-1; 7 bases match TRBD1. The germline gives CDR1 SGHVS, CDR2 FNYEAQ. The CDR3 is 17 residues long. With V trimmed by 4 bases and J by 0 bases, 9 bases remained unmatched.

This clone was recorded once. The chain recombines TRBV7-6 with TRBJ1-6; 7 bases are shared with TRBD1. With V trimmed by 6 bases and J by 8 bases, 4 bases remained unmatched. Germline lookup yields CDR1 SGHVS and CDR2 FNYEAQ. This CDR3 contains 13 residues. The CDR3 DNA reads TGTGCCAGCAGGCCCAGGGGGTATTCACCCCTCCACTTT. Its translation is CASRPRGYSPLHF.

This clone was seen a single time. This chain joins TRBV27 and TRBJ2-1; 11 nucleotides align to TRBD2. Germline V gene sequence: CDR1 MNHEY, CDR2 SMNVEV (reference sequence). The V and J ends lost 5 bases and 7 bases, in that order; junction bases with no gene match: 19. CDR3 length: 19 residues. The CDR3, as DNA: TGTGCCAGCAGTCCCCGGTGGAGTAGCGGGGGGGCAGATGGAAATGAGCAGTTCTTC. As protein: CASSPRWSSGGADGNEQFF.